This record looks at one T cell receptor beta chain sequence and its context. Its specificity is not known. This record belongs to a study of T-cell reconstitution after alpha-beta-depleted transplantation in children. Study-wide results and limits: Elevated TCRbeta diversity at day 60 was traced, in some patients, to surviving recipient T cells and thymic progenitors. Newly made T cells mostly supplied T-cell counts and diversity one year after transplant. Several hundred expanded graft clones reportedly supplied alpha-beta T cells about two months after transplant.

The CDR3 is 14 amino acids. V lost 5 bases to trimming and J lost 6 bases, with 14 bases between them. Germline CDR1 and CDR2: SEHNR and FQNEAQ (reference sequence). Unique molecular identifiers were incorporated into the prepared TCRbeta library. TCRdb processed the PCR reads anew with MiXCR; each CDR3 protein has one entry. The repertoire holds a few hundred thousand distinct CDR3 sequences, with about 7.3% as singletons. This receptor was obtained from a female patient between 2 and 10 years old who had a stem cell transplant for Fanconi anemia, so the T cells may come from the graft donor. The sample here was peripheral blood, taken 360 days after TCRalphabeta/CD19-depleted stem cell transplant. The chain is built from TRBV7-9 and TRBJ2-1; no definite D call. The CDR3, as DNA: TGTGCCAGCAGCCCCCTAGGTGGGGTCAATGAGCAGTTCTTC. Its protein is CASSPLGGVNEQFF.